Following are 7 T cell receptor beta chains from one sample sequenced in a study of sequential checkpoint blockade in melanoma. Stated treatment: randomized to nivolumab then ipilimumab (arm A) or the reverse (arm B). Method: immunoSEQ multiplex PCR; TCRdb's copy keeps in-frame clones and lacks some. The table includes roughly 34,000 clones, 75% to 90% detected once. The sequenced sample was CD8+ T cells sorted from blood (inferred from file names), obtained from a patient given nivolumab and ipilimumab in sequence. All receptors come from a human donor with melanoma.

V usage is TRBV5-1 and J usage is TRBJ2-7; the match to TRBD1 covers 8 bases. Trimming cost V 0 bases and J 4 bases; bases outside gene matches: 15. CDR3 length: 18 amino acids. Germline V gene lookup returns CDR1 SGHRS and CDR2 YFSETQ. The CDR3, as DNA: TGCGCCAGCAGCTTGGCTCAATACCGGGACAGGCCTTTTTACGAGCAGTACTTC. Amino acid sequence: CASSLAQYRDRPFYEQYF.

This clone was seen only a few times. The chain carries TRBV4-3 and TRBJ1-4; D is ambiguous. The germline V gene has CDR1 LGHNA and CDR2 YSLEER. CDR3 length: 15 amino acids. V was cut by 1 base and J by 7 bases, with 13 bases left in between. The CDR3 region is CASSQGPGVGEKLFF. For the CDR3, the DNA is TGCGCCAGCAGCCAAGGCCCCGGGGTGGGTGAAAAACTGTTTTTT.

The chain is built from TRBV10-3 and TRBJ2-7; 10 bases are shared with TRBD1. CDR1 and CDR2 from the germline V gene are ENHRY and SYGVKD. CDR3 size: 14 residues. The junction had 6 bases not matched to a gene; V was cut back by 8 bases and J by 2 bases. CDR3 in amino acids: CAISGQGRTYEQYF. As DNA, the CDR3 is TGTGCCATCTCGGGACAGGGGCGAACCTACGAGCAGTACTTC.

The CDR3 reads CATSFFTGELFF. The CDR3 DNA reads TGTGCCACCAGCTTCTTTACCGGGGAGCTGTTTTTT. The J gene is TRBJ2-2, the V gene TRBV15; D unclear. Germline values: CDR1 LNHNV, CDR2 YYDKDF (reference sequence). With 5 bases removed from V and 5 bases from J, the gap between germline ends came to 6 bases. This CDR3 comprises 12 residues.

The CDR3 region is CASSPPGVSNQPQHF. The CDR3 DNA reads TGTGCCAGCAGCCCTCCAGGGGTTAGCAATCAGCCCCAGCATTTT. The chain has TRBV7-9 and TRBJ1-5; perhaps TRBD1 as D (6 bases). The CDR3 contains 15 residues. From germline, CDR1 is SEHNR and CDR2 FQNEAQ (reference sequence). The germline V and J ends were trimmed by 5 bases and 0 bases, with 11 bases remaining between them.

The DNA for the CDR3 is TGTGCCACCAGTTCAGCGGGGGAGAGCTCCTACGAGCAGTACTTC. This encodes CATSSAGESSYEQYF. This chain links TRBV15 with TRBJ2-7; 8 bases match TRBD2. The trim removed 6 bases at V and 0 bases at J, leaving 7 bases unmatched. CDR1 and CDR2 from the germline V gene are LNHNV and YYDKDF (reference sequence). The CDR3 totals 15 residues. The variable domain in full, completed from reference TRBV15 and TRBJ2-7, reads DAMVIQNPRYQVTQFGKPVTLSCSQTLNHNVMYWYQQKSSQAPKLLFHYYDKDFNNEADTPDNFQSRRPNTSFCFLDIRSPGLGDTAMYLCATSSAGESSYEQYFGPGTRLTVT.

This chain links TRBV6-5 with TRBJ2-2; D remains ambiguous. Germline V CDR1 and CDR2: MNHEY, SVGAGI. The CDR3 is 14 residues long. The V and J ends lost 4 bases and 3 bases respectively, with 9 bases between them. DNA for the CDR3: TGTGCCAGCAGTTCGGTCGTAGACACCGGGGAGCTGTTTTTT. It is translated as CASSSVVDTGELFF.